Detailed here is one T cell receptor beta chain. As yet, its antigen is unknown. Per donor, one heparinised blood draw averaged about 116 mL. The data stem from a study of beta chain features in type 1 diabetes. This CDR3 spans 14 amino acids. V gave up 0 bases and J gave up 4 bases, with 7 bases separating them. Germline V gives CDR1 SGHRS, CDR2 YFSETQ. Study-level results: The study found moderately but significantly shorter TCRB CDR3s in all four CD4+ subsets of Type 1 diabetes patients. PCR might pick shorter templates more often, in the same way for patients and controls.

The entirety of the isolated RNA underwent reverse transcription, so expressed TCRB transcripts were sequenced. Using immunoSEQ multiplex PCR, the repertoire was profiled, and TCRdb retains in-frame clones only, with some absent. This sample has 40,000 to 60,000 clones, with around 60% found just once. The chain couples TRBV5-1 to TRBJ1-4; D is uncertain. Material: stem cell memory CD4+ T cells from blood. The sequence was collected from a woman aged 25 to 39 with type 1 diabetes. CDR3 loop: CASSLDQDNEKLFF. CDR3 nucleotides: TGCGCCAGCAGCTTGGACCAGGATAATGAAAAACTGTTTTTT.